These 18 T cell receptor beta chains were all obtained from the same sample, sequenced in a study of blood T cell repertoires in COVID-19. Here immunoSEQ multiplex PCR was the method, and the copy in TCRdb shows in-frame clones only, minus some. Of approximately 250,000 clones listed, more than 85% were seen once; the top ten hold around 4%. The specimen sequenced was PBMCs or T cells enriched from blood (not recorded which). The receptor source for this set is a woman aged 25 to 39 who had recovered from COVID-19.

The rearrangement links TRBV15 to TRBJ2-7, with D tentatively TRBD2 (6 bases). Trimming cost V 0 bases and J 4 bases, with 22 bases left between them. Germline CDR1 is LNHNV and CDR2 is YYDKDF (reference sequence). This CDR3 has 18 amino acids. The CDR3 loop reads CATSREPYQAGTGYEQYF. The CDR3 coding sequence is TGTGCCACCAGCAGAGAACCTTACCAGGCGGGGACCGGGTACGAGCAGTACTTC.

The chain uses TRBV7-2 and TRBJ2-1; the D gene is possibly TRBD1 (6 bases). Germline CDR1 and CDR2: SGHTA and FQGNSA. CDR3 length: 14 residues. Trimming removed 2 bases at V and 8 bases at J, with 13 bases between. CDR3 sequence reads: CASSLTQGYHEQFF. DNA for the CDR3: TGTGCCAGCAGCTTAACTCAGGGGTACCATGAGCAGTTCTTC.

The chain recombines TRBV27 with TRBJ2-2; TRBD1 aligns across 9 bases. Trimming took 8 bases from V and 6 from J; bases not matched to a gene: 7. CDR1 and CDR2 from the germline V gene are MNHEY and SMNVEV (reference sequence). The CDR3 is 14 residues long. This chain's CDR3 is CASGGGQGAGELFF. The CDR3 DNA sequence: TGTGCCAGCGGGGGGGGACAGGGTGCCGGGGAGCTGTTTTTT.

The V and J genes are TRBV7-2 and TRBJ2-1; D is perhaps TRBD1 (6 bases). This CDR3 contains 14 residues. V dropped 4 bases and J dropped 10 bases, with 17 bases sitting between them. Germline V lookup: CDR1 SGHTA, CDR2 FQGNSA. The CDR3 DNA reads as TGTGCCAGCAGCTCCGAAACAGGGAAGAAGGAGCAGTTCTTC. It codes for CASSSETGKKEQFF.

This rearrangement joins TRBV28 to TRBJ2-7; 7 bases agree with TRBD1. The germline gives CDR1 MDHEN, CDR2 SYDVKM. Trimming at V came to 2 bases and at J to 4 bases, leaving 5 bases not matched to a gene. This CDR3 has 14 amino acids. CDR3 residues: CASSLRQGGYEQYF. The CDR3 DNA reads as TGTGCCAGCAGTTTAAGACAGGGCGGGTACGAGCAGTACTTC.

The gene calls are TRBV28 and TRBJ1-1, with D perhaps matching TRBD1 (6 bases). The V end lost 5 bases, the J end lost 10 bases, and 17 bases lay between the germline ends. Germline V CDR1 and CDR2: MDHEN, SYDVKM. The CDR3 has 13 amino acids. The CDR3 here is CASSSDNRAPAFF. The CDR3 DNA sequence: TGTGCCAGCAGTAGTGACAACAGGGCGCCAGCTTTCTTT.

This chain connects TRBV30 to TRBJ1-2, with D unclear. Germline V lookup: CDR1 GTSNPN, CDR2 SVGIG (reference sequence). V gave up 4 bases and J gave up 13 bases, with 19 bases separating them. The CDR3 runs to 12 residues. For the CDR3, the DNA is TGTGCCTGGAAATCGTCCCTTAGTACGTCCACCTTC. Encoded protein: CAWKSSLSTSTF.

The rearrangement links TRBV14 to TRBJ1-1; TRBD1 is a possible D gene (5 bases). This CDR3 is 15 amino acids long. CDR1 SGHDN and CDR2 FVKESK come from the germline V gene. Deletions cut 4 bases from V and 6 bases from J, with 18 bases between. CDR3 region: CASSPLVGGSPEAFF. CDR3 DNA: TGTGCCAGCAGCCCCCTCGTCGGGGGTTCTCCTGAAGCTTTCTTT.

The chain employs TRBV9 and TRBJ2-2; TRBD2 might be the D (5 bases). V shed 0 bases and J shed 6 bases, with 9 bases lying between them. The CDR3 runs 14 residues. Germline V gene data show CDR1 as SGDLS and CDR2 as YYNGEE. DNA for the CDR3: TGTGCCAGCAGCGTAGCCTTGAGGGCCGGGGAGCTGTTTTTT. Translated, it gives CASSVALRAGELFF.

This clone appeared a single time. The gene calls are TRBV11-2 and TRBJ2-5; 16 bases are a match to TRBD2. Per the germline V gene, CDR1 is SGHAT and CDR2 is FQNNGV. The V segment lost 5 bases and the J segment 4 bases; nucleotides outside the gene matches: 10. The CDR3 extends over 18 amino acids. CDR3 loop: CASSAGTSGRARGETQYF. The DNA of the CDR3 is TGTGCCAGCAGCGCGGGGACTAGCGGGAGGGCCCGGGGAGAGACCCAGTACTTC.

The V call is TRBV7-8, the J call TRBJ1-1; 11 bases map to TRBD1. The CDR3 is 16 residues long. J was trimmed by 0 bases and V by 9 bases; bases with no gene match: 9. CDR1 is SGHVS and CDR2 is FQNEAQ in the germline V gene. CDR3 amino acids: CASTRDRGGLNTEAFF. The CDR3 DNA follows: TGTGCCAGTACTAGGGACAGGGGGGGTTTGAACACTGAAGCTTTCTTT.

The chain carries TRBV18 and TRBJ1-1; perhaps TRBD1 as D (6 bases). Per the germline V gene, CDR1 is KGHSH and CDR2 is LQKENI. The V gene lost 3 bases and the J gene lost 1 base, with 9 bases spanning the gap. The CDR3 is made up of 14 amino acids. The CDR3 region has the DNA TGTGCCAGCTCACCGGGGGCGCAGAACACTGAAGCTTTCTTT. The encoded protein is CASSPGAQNTEAFF.

In its sample, this clone was seen a few times. This rearrangement joins TRBV28 to TRBJ1-1; 9 bases are a match to TRBD1. The CDR3 has 15 amino acids. CDR1 MDHEN and CDR2 SYDVKM come from the germline V gene. V shed 4 bases, J shed 5 bases, and the junction held 8 bases outside the gene matches. The CDR3 loop is CASSSHGQGRTEAFF. The CDR3 DNA reads TGTGCCAGCAGTTCCCACGGACAGGGGAGGACTGAAGCTTTCTTT.

Only a few counts were recorded for this clone. The chain employs TRBV28 and TRBJ2-1; 9 nucleotides agree with TRBD2. Germline V CDR1 and CDR2: MDHEN, SYDVKM. Losses at the gene ends were 6 bases for V and 6 bases for J; bases not matched to a gene: 6. The CDR3 length is 14 residues. The chain's CDR3 is CASRAGGPINEQFF. The CDR3 region has the DNA TGTGCCAGCAGGGCGGGAGGGCCCATCAATGAGCAGTTCTTC.

V gene TRBV2 combines with J gene TRBJ1-2, with TRBD1 matching 7 bases. V dropped 7 bases and J dropped 6; count of bases not matched to a gene: 8. CDR1 and CDR2 from the germline V gene are SNHLY and FYNNEI. The CDR3 loop spans 13 amino acids. The CDR3 DNA reads as TGTGCCAGCAACCAGGACAGGAGGAATGGCTACACCTTC. Translation gives CASNQDRRNGYTF. Combining the CDR3 with reference TRBV2 and TRBJ1-2 gives the whole variable domain EPEVTQTPSHQVTQMGQEVILRCVPISNHLYFYWYRQILGQKVEFLVSFYNNEISEKSEIFDDQFSVERPDGSNFTLKIRSTKLEDSAMYFCASNQDRRNGYTFGSGTRLTVV.

The genes are TRBV10-3 and TRBJ1-2; tentatively, D is TRBD1 (6 bases). The CDR3 loop spans 14 amino acids. V lost 3 bases to trimming and J lost 4 bases, with 12 bases between them. Per the germline V gene, CDR1 is ENHRY and CDR2 is SYGVKD. This chain's CDR3 is CAISDVGGSYGYTF. The CDR3 DNA reads TGTGCCATCAGTGATGTAGGGGGTTCCTATGGCTACACCTTC.

The chain is built from TRBV6-5 and TRBJ2-1; unclear D gene. CDR3 size: 11 residues. Trimming removed 6 bases from V and 7 bases from J, with 7 bases in between. Germline V lookup: CDR1 MNHEY, CDR2 SVGAGI. Here the CDR3 DNA reads TGTGCCAGCAGCCGAGAGAATGAGCAGTTCTTC. Translation: CASSRENEQFF.

The chain carries TRBV7-9 and TRBJ1-1; 9 bases are shared with TRBD1. From germline, CDR1 is SEHNR and CDR2 FQNEAQ (reference sequence). Germline trimming cut 5 bases from V and 11 bases from J; bases unmatched to any gene: 6. The CDR3 length is 12 residues. DNA for the CDR3: TGTGCCAGCAGCCTACAGGGGGCGCGGGCTTTCTTT. This sequence encodes CASSLQGARAFF.